This T cell receptor (beta chain) derives from a study of shared T cell receptors in the human thymus. TCRdb keeps only in-frame clones here, not all; method: immunoSEQ multiplex PCR. The sample includes some 640,000 clones, over 75% of them seen just once. This CDR3 is 16 amino acids long. The V gene's germline CDR1 is MGHRA and CDR2 YSYEKL. V was cut by 3 bases and J by 6 bases, with 21 bases left in between. This sample also appeared in a second study, on human thymus T cells. That paper states: Samples came from healthy Finnish infants during open corrective cardiac surgery. Thymus tissue was removed during corrective cardiac surgery. The authors found apparently biased V and J gene usage in thymic and blood repertoires. Related reports documented highly overlapping thymic repertoires among unrelated individuals.

The source is a boy less than two years old with a congenital heart defect. The material sequenced was thymocytes. The rearrangement links TRBV4-1 to TRBJ2-7; D may be TRBD1 (5 bases). The CDR3 sequence: CASSQGLGVTSAEQYF. The CDR3 DNA follows: TGCGCCAGCAGCCAGGGGCTTGGTGTTACCTCCGCCGAGCAGTACTTC.